The 32 T cell receptor beta chains below all came from one sample that was sequenced in a study of T cells after somatic rescue of genetic block. Generated by immunoSEQ multiplex PCR, the TCRdb table keeps only in-frame clones and is missing some. The table has around 67,000 clones, about 92% seen once; the top ten hold less than 3.5%. The sample comprised peripheral blood mononuclear cells (PBMCs). These receptors were collected from a man in his forties.

J is TRBJ2-5 and V is TRBV25-1; maybe TRBD2 (5 bases). The CDR3 has 14 residues. From germline, CDR1 is MGHDK and CDR2 SYGVNS. V dropped 2 bases and J dropped 5 bases, with 12 bases sitting between them. In DNA form, the CDR3 reads TGTGCCAGCAGTGAACTGGGCGGCGGGGAGACCCAGTACTTC. This translates into CASSELGGGETQYF.

This chain connects TRBV28 to TRBJ2-1; no reliable D call. Per the germline V gene, CDR1 is MDHEN and CDR2 is SYDVKM. This CDR3 spans 11 amino acids. The ends were cut back, 6 bases at V and 4 bases at J, with 4 bases in the middle. The CDR3 loop is CASSDYNEQFF. The CDR3 bases are TGTGCCAGCAGCGATTACAATGAGCAGTTCTTC.

The chain employs TRBV5-1 and TRBJ2-5; D tentatively fits TRBD1 or TRBD2 (5 bases each). Trimming took 0 bases from V and 5 from J, leaving 11 bases between them. The CDR3 length is 14 residues. CDR1 is SGHRS and CDR2 is YFSETQ in the germline V gene. The CDR3 loop reads CASSLAEGMETQYF. CDR3 in DNA: TGCGCCAGCAGCTTGGCCGAGGGGATGGAGACCCAGTACTTC. Complete variable domain (other parts from reference TRBV5-1 and TRBJ2-5): KAGVTQTPRYLIKTRGQQVTLSCSPISGHRSVSWYQQTPGQGLQFLFEYFSETQRNKGNFPGRFSGRQFSNSRSEMNVSTLELGDSALYLCASSLAEGMETQYFGPGTRLLVL.

This chain connects TRBV11-2 to TRBJ2-5; no reliable D call. Germline V gene lookup returns CDR1 SGHAT and CDR2 FQNNGV. The ends were cut back, 1 base at V and 0 bases at J, with 3 bases in the middle. The CDR3 has 13 amino acids. CDR3: CASSLGNQETQYF. The DNA of the CDR3 is TGTGCCAGCAGCTTAGGCAACCAAGAGACCCAGTACTTC.

The CDR3 sequence is CASSLTRDTQYF. DNA of the CDR3: TGTGCCAGCAGCCTAACTCGGGATACGCAGTATTTT. The chain employs TRBV7-9 and TRBJ2-3; no clear D gene. The V end was cut by 5 bases, the J end by 6 bases, with 9 bases between. The CDR3 runs 12 residues. Germline V gives CDR1 SEHNR, CDR2 FQNEAQ (reference sequence).

This clone has a handful of counts. V gene TRBV7-2 combines with J gene TRBJ2-7; 8 bases match TRBD2. The germline CDR1 and CDR2 sequences are SGHTA and FQGNSA. CDR3 length: 15 amino acids. With V trimmed by 5 bases and J by 0 bases, 6 bases remained unmatched. CDR3 DNA sequence: TGTGCCAGCAGCCCCAATAGCGGGGCCTCCTACGAGCAGTACTTC. It is translated as CASSPNSGASYEQYF. The full variable domain, completed using reference TRBV7-2 and TRBJ2-7, is GAGVSQSPSNKVTEKGKDVELRCDPISGHTALYWYRQSLGQGLEFLIYFQGNSAPDKSGLPSDRFSAERTGGSVSTLTIQRTQQEDSAVYLCASSPNSGASYEQYFGPGTRLTVT.

This sequence joins TRBV6-1 and TRBJ2-3, with D perhaps matching TRBD1 (5 bases). From germline, CDR1 is MNHNS and CDR2 SASEGT. V lost 4 bases to trimming and J lost 0 bases, with 11 bases between them. CDR3 size: 15 residues. The CDR3 bases are TGTGCCAGCAGTGTTTCGCCAGGGAGCACAGATACGCAGTATTTT. Its translation: CASSVSPGSTDTQYF.

The chain joins TRBV7-6 to TRBJ2-7, with a weak D call TRBD1 (6 bases). The CDR3 covers 16 residues. Germline V gene sequence: CDR1 SGHVS, CDR2 FNYEAQ. V was trimmed by 5 bases and J by 2 bases, leaving 19 bases between them. The chain's CDR3 is CASSARDRIYAYEQYF. CDR3 DNA sequence: TGTGCCAGCAGCGCCCGAGACAGGATATACGCCTACGAGCAGTACTTC. Complete variable domain (other parts from reference TRBV7-6 and TRBJ2-7): GAGVSQSPRYKVTKRGQDVALRCDPISGHVSLYWYRQALGQGPEFLTYFNYEAQQDKSGLPNDRFSAERPEGSISTLTIQRTEQRDSAMYRCASSARDRIYAYEQYFGPGTRLTVT.

The V gene is TRBV11-2, the J gene TRBJ2-7; TRBD2 aligns across 13 bases. Germline trimming cut 5 bases from V and 6 bases from J; bases unmatched to any gene: 4. Germline CDR1 SGHAT, CDR2 FQNNGV. This CDR3 region has 14 residues. This chain's CDR3 is CASSVGLAGSEQYF. The CDR3 DNA follows: TGTGCCAGCAGCGTGGGACTAGCGGGAAGCGAGCAGTACTTC.

The rearrangement joins TRBV30 to TRBJ1-1; D call uncertain. Germline values: CDR1 GTSNPN, CDR2 SVGIG (reference sequence). The CDR3 contains 17 residues. V gave up 0 bases and J gave up 4 bases, with 21 bases separating them. CDR3 bases: TGTGCCTGGAGTGTATACGCGGGCGCCAGAAAGGGCACTGAAGCTTTCTTT. Encoded protein: CAWSVYAGARKGTEAFF.

The CDR3 region is CASSLAGVATQYF. The CDR3 bases are TGTGCCAGCAGTCTAGCGGGAGTGGCTACGCAGTATTTT. V gene TRBV7-2 combines with J gene TRBJ2-3, with TRBD2 matching over 10 bases. The CDR3 is made up of 13 amino acids. Trimming at V came to 6 bases and at J to 8 bases, leaving 5 bases not matched to a gene. Germline V gene data show CDR1 as SGHTA and CDR2 as FQGNSA. Full variable domain (rest looked up from reference TRBV7-2 and TRBJ2-3): GAGVSQSPSNKVTEKGKDVELRCDPISGHTALYWYRQSLGQGLEFLIYFQGNSAPDKSGLPSDRFSAERTGGSVSTLTIQRTQQEDSAVYLCASSLAGVATQYFGPGTRLTVL.

The V gene is TRBV27, the J gene TRBJ2-2; D may match TRBD1 or TRBD2 (7 bases each). Germline CDR1 and CDR2: MNHEY and SMNVEV (reference sequence). Trimming removed 8 bases at V and 5 bases at J, with 18 bases between. CDR3 length: 15 amino acids. DNA for the CDR3: TGTGCCAGCTCCACTGTCCAGGGGGGGACCGGGGAGCTGTTTTTT. Its protein product is CASSTVQGGTGELFF.

V gene TRBV28 combines with J gene TRBJ2-7; TRBD1 agrees at 10 bases. There are 14 residues in the CDR3. V lost 5 bases to trimming and J lost 4 bases; unmatched junction nucleotides: 5. The V gene's germline CDR1 is MDHEN and CDR2 SYDVKM. CDR3 nucleotides: TGTGCCAGCAGTATGACAGGGGGCAGGTACGAGCAGTACTTC. It encodes CASSMTGGRYEQYF.

The chain is built from TRBV7-3 and TRBJ2-3; the match to TRBD2 covers 11 bases. CDR3 length: 16 residues. Germline CDR1 SGHTA, CDR2 FQGTGA. V dropped 5 bases and J dropped 2; count of bases not matched to a gene: 6. The CDR3 loop reads CASSPGTSGFTDTQYF. DNA of the CDR3: TGTGCCAGCAGCCCGGGGACTAGCGGTTTCACAGATACGCAGTATTTT.

This chain joins TRBV4-2 and TRBJ2-4; the D is unclear. Per the germline V gene, CDR1 is LGHNA and CDR2 is YNFKEQ. The CDR3 is 16 residues long. V was pared by 0 bases and J by 2 bases, with 11 bases between. The CDR3 DNA reads as TGTGCCAGCAGCCAAGACCCGACACCTCCCAAAAACATTCAGTACTTC. It yields the protein CASSQDPTPPKNIQYF.

The chain has TRBV7-3 and TRBJ1-1; no definite D call. Per germline, CDR1 SGHTA and CDR2 FQGTGA. Trimming removed 5 bases from V and 4 bases from J, with 11 bases in between. There are 13 residues in the CDR3. Here the CDR3 DNA reads TGTGCCAGCAGCCCCCAGGTGGGCACTGAAGCTTTCTTT. Translating gives CASSPQVGTEAFF.

The CDR3 region has the DNA TGCGCCAGCAGTGGGCCAGCGGGACAACGGGATAATGAGCAGTTCTTC. It is translated as CASSGPAGQRDNEQFF. The chain carries TRBV10-1 and TRBJ2-1; perhaps TRBD2 as D (7 bases). Germline loops: CDR1 WNHNN, CDR2 SYGVQD (reference sequence). The CDR3 has 16 residues. Between the trimmed V and J ends, which lost 4 bases and 7 bases, there was a span of 20 bases.

The V call is TRBV6-5, the J call TRBJ1-1; D is unclear. The V gene's germline CDR1 is MNHEY and CDR2 SVGAGI. CDR3 length: 15 residues. V lost 0 bases to trimming and J lost 1 base, with 9 bases between them. CDR3 amino acids: CASSYSGRRNTEAFF. The DNA for the CDR3 is TGTGCCAGCAGTTACTCCGGACGGCGGAACACTGAAGCTTTCTTT.

The genes are TRBV15 and TRBJ1-4; TRBD1 is a possible D gene (6 bases). Trimming took 5 bases from V and 4 from J, leaving 14 bases between them. Germline V lookup: CDR1 LNHNV, CDR2 YYDKDF (reference sequence). This CDR3 region has 15 residues. CDR3 DNA: TGTGCCACCAGCCGAATAGACAGGATTAATGAAAAACTGTTTTTT. Its protein is CATSRIDRINEKLFF. Looking up the rest from reference TRBV15 and TRBJ1-4 gives the full variable domain: DAMVIQNPRYQVTQFGKPVTLSCSQTLNHNVMYWYQQKSSQAPKLLFHYYDKDFNNEADTPDNFQSRRPNTSFCFLDIRSPGLGDTAMYLCATSRIDRINEKLFFGSGTQLSVL.

The chain combines TRBV30 with TRBJ1-6; perhaps TRBD1 as D (5 bases). Germline V lookup: CDR1 GTSNPN, CDR2 SVGIG (reference sequence). The V end was cut by 2 bases, the J end by 10 bases, with 21 bases between. The CDR3 spans 16 residues. The CDR3: CAWSKGSGRGESPLHF. CDR3 bases: TGTGCCTGGAGTAAGGGGTCAGGGAGAGGAGAATCACCCCTCCACTTT.

This clone was counted a single time. The chain employs TRBV5-8 and TRBJ2-2, with 8 bases matching TRBD2. Germline V gene lookup returns CDR1 SGHTS and CDR2 YDEGEE. CDR3 size: 15 residues. Losses at the gene ends were 0 bases for V and 4 bases for J; bases not matched to a gene: 2. CDR3 bases: TGTGCCAGCAGCTTGGCTAGCGGGCCCACCGGGGAGCTGTTTTTT. Its protein product is CASSLASGPTGELFF.

The chain couples TRBV6-6 to TRBJ1-5; no reliable D call. With 2 bases removed from V and 6 bases from J, the gap between germline ends came to 8 bases. CDR3 length: 13 residues. Germline CDR1 is MNHNY and CDR2 is SVGAGI (reference sequence). The CDR3 DNA is TGTGCCAGCAGTTACGGCCTTCGTCAGCCCCAGCATTTT. It translates to CASSYGLRQPQHF.

CDR3 nucleotide sequence: TGCGCCAGCAGCTTATCCCCGGGAGTTTACAATGAGCAGTTCTTC. It translates to CASSLSPGVYNEQFF. The chain carries TRBV5-1 and TRBJ2-1, with D possibly being TRBD2 (6 bases). The CDR3 consists of 15 residues. Per the germline V gene, CDR1 is SGHRS and CDR2 is YFSETQ. The V and J ends lost 2 bases and 4 bases respectively, with 13 bases between them.

The chain uses TRBV2 and TRBJ2-7; D is unclear. V was pared by 6 bases and J by 2 bases, with 11 bases between. The CDR3 consists of 13 residues. Germline CDR1 and CDR2: SNHLY and FYNNEI. The CDR3 loop is CASRRRDAYEQYF. Written as DNA, the CDR3 is TGTGCCAGCAGGAGAAGGGATGCCTACGAGCAGTACTTC. Full variable domain (rest looked up from reference TRBV2 and TRBJ2-7): EPEVTQTPSHQVTQMGQEVILRCVPISNHLYFYWYRQILGQKVEFLVSFYNNEISEKSEIFDDQFSVERPDGSNFTLKIRSTKLEDSAMYFCASRRRDAYEQYFGPGTRLTVT.

Concerning this clone: At the DNA level, this CDR3 is encoded by other sequences in the same sample as well. The rearrangement links TRBV5-4 to TRBJ1-1; D is ambiguous. Germline V CDR1 and CDR2: SGHNT, YYREEE (reference sequence). The CDR3 has 16 residues. Trimming removed 1 base from V and 0 bases from J, with 13 bases in between. CDR3 sequence reads: CASSLSAARMNTEAFF. The CDR3 DNA follows: TGTGCCAGCAGCTTGTCGGCCGCCCGAATGAACACTGAAGCTTTCTTT.

V usage is TRBV7-9 and J usage is TRBJ1-1, with D maybe TRBD1 (6 bases). The CDR3 length is 14 residues. The V and J ends lost 0 bases and 4 bases respectively, with 9 bases between them. From germline, CDR1 is SEHNR and CDR2 FQNEAQ (reference sequence). CDR3 nucleotide sequence: TGTGCCAGCAGCTTAGCGGGAGGGGGCACTGAAGCTTTCTTT. The encoded protein is CASSLAGGGTEAFF.

This chain links TRBV4-2 with TRBJ1-2, with D perhaps matching TRBD1 (5 bases). The V gene lost 0 bases and the J gene lost 3 bases, with 11 bases spanning the gap. The CDR3 has 15 residues. Germline V CDR1 and CDR2: LGHNA, YNFKEQ. In nucleotides, the CDR3 is TGTGCCAGCAGCCAAGAAAGCGGGGCCCACTATGGCTACACCTTC. It yields the protein CASSQESGAHYGYTF.

V is TRBV27 and J is TRBJ2-3; 9 bases map to TRBD2. The CDR3 consists of 17 residues. The V gene's germline CDR1 is MNHEY and CDR2 SMNVEV (reference sequence). Losses at the gene ends were 4 bases for V and 1 base for J; bases not matched to a gene: 9. In nucleotides, the CDR3 is TGTGCCAGCAGTTCCCAAAGAGCGGGGGGCCGCACAGATACGCAGTATTTT. It translates to CASSSQRAGGRTDTQYF.

Only one count was recorded for this clone. The chain carries TRBV15 and TRBJ1-2; D gene ambiguous. The CDR3 length is 15 residues. Trimming cost V 1 base and J 2 bases, with 11 bases left between them. Germline V gene lookup returns CDR1 LNHNV and CDR2 YYDKDF (reference sequence). The CDR3 region is CATSRGGPENYGYTF. CDR3 nucleotides: TGTGCCACCAGCAGAGGCGGTCCAGAGAACTATGGCTACACCTTC.

This clone came up once. The V call is TRBV2, the J call TRBJ2-7; 10 nucleotides align to TRBD2. V was pared by 1 base and J by 3 bases, with 0 bases of the junction left unmatched. The CDR3 totals 14 residues. Looked up from germline, CDR1 is SNHLY and CDR2 is FYNNEI. In nucleotides, the CDR3 is TGTGCCAGCAGTGAAGTAGCGGGGGGCTACGAGCAGTACTTC. This codes for CASSEVAGGYEQYF.

CDR3: CASRDSGVGELFF. The CDR3 coding sequence is TGCGCCAGCAGGGACAGCGGGGTTGGGGAGCTGTTTTTT. The rearrangement uses TRBV10-1 and TRBJ2-2; D is perhaps TRBD2 (7 bases). The CDR3 runs to 13 residues. Trimming left V 6 bases short and J 8 bases short, with 13 bases between. The germline V gene has CDR1 WNHNN and CDR2 SYGVQD (reference sequence).

The chain recombines TRBV27 with TRBJ2-3, with D perhaps given as TRBD1 or TRBD2 (5 bases each). Germline CDR1 MNHEY, CDR2 SMNVEV (reference sequence). This CDR3 contains 12 residues. Trimming shortened V by 6 bases and J by 6 bases, and 10 bases separated the two germline ends. This CDR3 reads CASRGVFDTQYF. DNA for the CDR3: TGTGCCAGCAGGGGGGTTTTTGATACGCAGTATTTT.